This entry features one TCR beta chain sequence. Germline CDR1 is MNHNS and CDR2 is SASEGT. The length of the CDR3 is 15 residues. V lost 7 bases and J lost 6; bases outside the gene matches: 10. PCR employed 60 Vbeta and 13 Jbeta primers. Generated by immunoSEQ multiplex PCR, the TCRdb table keeps only in-frame clones and is missing some. The sample contains 150,000 to 200,000 clones, roughly 80% of which appear only once. This sample is drawn from a study of cytomegalovirus exposure and HLA in healthy donors. The origin of this receptor is a woman aged 40 to 50 in good health and CMV-seropositive. The rearrangement links TRBV6-1 to TRBJ1-5; 9 bases agree with TRBD1. The sequenced sample consisted of PBMCs. The DNA of the CDR3 is TGTGCCAGCACCCTAACAGGGGGCGCGGGTCAGCCCCAGCATTTT. Its translation: CASTLTGGAGQPQHF.